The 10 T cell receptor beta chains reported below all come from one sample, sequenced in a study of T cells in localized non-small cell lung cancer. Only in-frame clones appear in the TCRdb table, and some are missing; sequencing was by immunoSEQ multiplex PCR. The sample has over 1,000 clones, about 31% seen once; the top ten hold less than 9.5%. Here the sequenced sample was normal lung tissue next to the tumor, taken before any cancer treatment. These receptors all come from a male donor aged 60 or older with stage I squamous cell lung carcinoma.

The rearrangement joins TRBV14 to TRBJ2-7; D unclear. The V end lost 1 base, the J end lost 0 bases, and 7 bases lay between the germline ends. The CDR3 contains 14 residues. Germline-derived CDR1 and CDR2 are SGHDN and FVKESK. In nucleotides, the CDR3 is TGTGCCAGCAGCCAAGGGGTTGGCTCCTACGAGCAGTACTTC. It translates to CASSQGVGSYEQYF.

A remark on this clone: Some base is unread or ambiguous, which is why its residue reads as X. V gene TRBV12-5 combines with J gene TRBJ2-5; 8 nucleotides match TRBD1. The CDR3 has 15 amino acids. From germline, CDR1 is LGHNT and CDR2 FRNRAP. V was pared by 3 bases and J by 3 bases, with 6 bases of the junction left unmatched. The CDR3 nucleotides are TGTGCTAGTGGTTTCTCCCGACAGGGGRAAGAGACCCAGTACTTC. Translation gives CASGFSRQGXETQYF.

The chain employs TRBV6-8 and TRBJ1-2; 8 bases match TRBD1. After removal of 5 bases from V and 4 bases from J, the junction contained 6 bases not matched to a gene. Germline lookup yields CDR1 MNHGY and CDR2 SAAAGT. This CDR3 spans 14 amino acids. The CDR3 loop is CASSPGGTGYGYTF. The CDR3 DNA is TGTGCCAGCAGTCCAGGGGGCACGGGCTATGGCTACACCTTC.

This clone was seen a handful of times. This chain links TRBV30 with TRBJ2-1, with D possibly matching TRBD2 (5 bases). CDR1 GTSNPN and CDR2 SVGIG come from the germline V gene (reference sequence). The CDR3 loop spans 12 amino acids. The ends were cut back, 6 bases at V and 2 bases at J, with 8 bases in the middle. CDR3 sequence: CACTGTYNEQFF. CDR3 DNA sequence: TGTGCCTGTACCGGGACCTACAATGAGCAGTTCTTC.

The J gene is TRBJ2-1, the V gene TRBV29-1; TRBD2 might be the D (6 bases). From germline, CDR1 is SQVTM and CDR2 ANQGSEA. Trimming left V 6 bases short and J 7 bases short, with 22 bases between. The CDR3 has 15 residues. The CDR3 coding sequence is TGCAGCGTCGCCCGGACTGGGGGGAATGGGAATGAGCAGTTCTTC. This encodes CSVARTGGNGNEQFF.

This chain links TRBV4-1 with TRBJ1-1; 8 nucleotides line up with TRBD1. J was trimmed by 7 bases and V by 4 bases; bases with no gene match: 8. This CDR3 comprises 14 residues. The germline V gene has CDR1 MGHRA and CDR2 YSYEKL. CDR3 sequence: CASSPEEGQGEAFF. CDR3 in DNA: TGCGCCAGCAGCCCAGAAGAAGGACAGGGTGAAGCTTTCTTT.

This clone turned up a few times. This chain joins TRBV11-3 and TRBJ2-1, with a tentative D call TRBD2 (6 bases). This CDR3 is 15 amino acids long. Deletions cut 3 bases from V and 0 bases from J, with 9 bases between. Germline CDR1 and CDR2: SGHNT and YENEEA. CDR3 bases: TGTGCCAGCAGCTTCTTGGGGGGCTCCTACAATGAGCAGTTCTTC. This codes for CASSFLGGSYNEQFF.

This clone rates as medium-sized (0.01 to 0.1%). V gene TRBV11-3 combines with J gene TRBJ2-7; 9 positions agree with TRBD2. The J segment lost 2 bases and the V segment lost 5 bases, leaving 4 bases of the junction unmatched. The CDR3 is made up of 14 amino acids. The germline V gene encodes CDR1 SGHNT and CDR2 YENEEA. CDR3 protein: CASSPGTSTYEQYF. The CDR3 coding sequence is TGTGCCAGCAGCCCCGGGACTAGCACCTACGAGCAGTACTTC. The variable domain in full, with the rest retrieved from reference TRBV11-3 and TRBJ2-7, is EAGVVQSPRYKIIEKKQPVAFWCNPISGHNTLYWYLQNLGQGPELLIRYENEEAVDDSQLPKDRFSAERLKGVDSTLKIQPAELGDSAVYLCASSPGTSTYEQYFGPGTRLTVT.

The CDR3 is CASSTGTANYGYTF. The CDR3 DNA sequence: TGTGCCAGCTCCACAGGGACAGCTAACTATGGCTACACCTTC. The genes are TRBV18 and TRBJ1-2; 7 nucleotides agree with TRBD1. CDR1 is KGHSH, CDR2 LQKENI, per germline. The CDR3 length is 14 residues. V lost 6 bases to trimming and J lost 0 bases; unmatched junction nucleotides: 4.

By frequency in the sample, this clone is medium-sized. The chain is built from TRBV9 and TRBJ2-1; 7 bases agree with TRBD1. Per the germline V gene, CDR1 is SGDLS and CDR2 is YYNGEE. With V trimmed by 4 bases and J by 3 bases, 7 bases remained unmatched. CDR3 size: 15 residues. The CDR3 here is CASSPLTGYYNEQFF. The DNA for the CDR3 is TGTGCCAGCAGCCCCCTGACAGGGTACTACAATGAGCAGTTCTTC.